This TCR beta chain was found in a study of blood T cell repertoires in COVID-19. While infection was still active, Seattle patients were enrolled and then followed longitudinally. In the study's own analysis: How many nucleated cells were present was estimated from reference gene primer amplification. Measured with immunoSEQ multiplex PCR; TCRdb has only the in-frame clones, and not every one. For V, J and clone size, that table is used; D and trimming come from the DNA. Among roughly 200,000 clones listed, approximately 86% were seen once. This receptor was obtained from a woman between 45 and 60 years old with COVID-19, enrolled during active disease. Specimen: peripheral blood.

DNA of the CDR3: TGTGCCAGCAGCCCTGGGACCGCCGGGGGCACCATATATTTT. Translation: CASSPGTAGGTIYF. This chain links TRBV7-8 with TRBJ1-3; tentative D call: TRBD1 (5 bases). CDR3 length equals 14 residues. CDR1 SGHVS and CDR2 FQNEAQ come from the germline V gene. V gave up 5 bases and J gave up 9 bases, with 17 bases separating them.